The 22 T cell receptor beta chains in this list originate from one sample, sequenced in a study of beta chain features in type 1 diabetes. Study observations and caveats: Shortening that was moderate but significant affected the TCRB CDR3s of Type 1 diabetes patients in all four CD4+ subsets.

No antigens are known for them. Every isolated RNA sample was fully reverse transcribed, so sequencing captured expressed TCRB transcripts. TCRdb keeps only in-frame clones here, not all; method: immunoSEQ multiplex PCR. The sample has about 700,000 clones, 10% to 15% seen once. The sample taken for sequencing was naive CD4+ T cells from blood. These TCRs come from a young man with type 1 diabetes.

This rearrangement joins TRBV6-1 to TRBJ1-2; D not resolved. Germline V gene data show CDR1 as MNHNS and CDR2 as SASEGT. V dropped 2 bases and J dropped 8 bases, with 12 bases sitting between them. This CDR3 has 13 residues. The CDR3 DNA sequence: TGTGCCAGCAGTGAATCCCGGATCGGGGGCTACACCTTC. Protein product: CASSESRIGGYTF.

This clone was counted a few times. The gene calls are TRBV19 and TRBJ2-5; 10 bases align to TRBD2. V lost 5 bases and J lost 4; bases outside the gene matches: 7. This CDR3 region has 15 residues. Germline values: CDR1 LNHDA, CDR2 SQIVND (reference sequence). CDR3 amino acids: CASSATSGLRETQYF. Written as DNA, the CDR3 is TGTGCCAGTAGTGCGACTAGCGGGCTACGAGAGACCCAGTACTTC.

The V call is TRBV30, the J call TRBJ1-5; 7 bases fit TRBD1. Germline V CDR1 and CDR2: GTSNPN, SVGIG (reference sequence). With 5 bases clipped from V and 2 bases from J, the junction kept 3 bases outside the gene matches. This CDR3 region has 13 residues. CDR3 protein: CAWAQGGNQPQHF. DNA of the CDR3: TGTGCCTGGGCCCAGGGGGGCAATCAGCCCCAGCATTTT.

J is TRBJ1-2 and V is TRBV30; 7 bases line up with TRBD1. This CDR3 spans 14 amino acids. The germline CDR1 and CDR2 sequences are GTSNPN and SVGIG (reference sequence). The trim removed 2 bases at V and 4 bases at J, leaving 7 bases unmatched. CDR3 sequence (DNA): TGTGCCTGGAGTCCTACGACAGGGATCTATGGCTACACCTTC. Encoded protein: CAWSPTTGIYGYTF.

This clone was picked up a small number of times. The chain joins TRBV7-2 to TRBJ1-2, with 7 bases fitting TRBD1. The CDR3 is 14 amino acids. Germline V CDR1 and CDR2: SGHTA, FQGNSA. V shed 0 bases, J shed 4 bases, and the junction held 2 bases outside the gene matches. CDR3 DNA sequence: TGTGCCAGCAGCTTAGCCGCAGGGGGCTATGGCTACACCTTC. Translation: CASSLAAGGYGYTF.

The genes are TRBV30 and TRBJ2-3; 12 bases line up with TRBD2. There are 19 residues in the CDR3. With 4 bases clipped from V and 3 bases from J, the junction kept 17 bases outside the gene matches. Germline V gene sequence: CDR1 GTSNPN, CDR2 SVGIG (reference sequence). The CDR3 sequence: CAWTAGLAGVLKGTDTQYF. CDR3 in DNA: TGTGCCTGGACTGCGGGACTAGCGGGCGTTCTCAAGGGGACAGATACGCAGTATTTT.

The V and J genes are TRBV5-4 and TRBJ1-4; a possible D gene is TRBD1 (5 bases). The CDR3 spans 16 residues. Per germline, CDR1 SGHNT and CDR2 YYREEE (reference sequence). V lost 4 bases and J lost 5, with 18 bases in between. Written as DNA, the CDR3 is TGTGCCAGCAGCACTCCAACTCAGGGAGGAAATGAAAAACTGTTTTTT. It is translated as CASSTPTQGGNEKLFF.

This chain connects TRBV7-2 to TRBJ2-7, with D possibly matching TRBD2 (5 bases). V dropped 1 base and J dropped 2 bases, with 12 bases sitting between them. In germline, CDR1 is SGHTA, CDR2 FQGNSA. CDR3 size: 15 residues. The CDR3 spells CASSLGWSGTYEQYF. The CDR3 nucleotides are TGTGCCAGCAGCTTAGGCTGGAGCGGAACCTACGAGCAGTACTTC.

A few counts support this clone. This chain connects TRBV9 to TRBJ1-4; no clear D gene. CDR1 is SGDLS and CDR2 is YYNGEE in the germline V gene. V was shortened by 0 bases and J by 8 bases, with 5 bases between the two germline ends. The CDR3 contains 12 residues. Here the CDR3 reads CASSVGEEKLFF. The CDR3 bases are TGTGCCAGCAGCGTAGGGGAGGAAAAACTGTTTTTT.

This clone was counted a few times. The V gene is TRBV14, the J gene TRBJ2-2; 9 bases align to TRBD2. This CDR3 comprises 15 residues. The trim removed 4 bases at V and 5 bases at J, leaving 5 bases unmatched. Germline CDR1 and CDR2: SGHDN and FVKESK. The CDR3: CASSLRLADTGELFF. CDR3 sequence (DNA): TGTGCCAGCAGCCTTAGACTAGCGGATACCGGGGAGCTGTTTTTT.

This clone was found a few times. The chain joins TRBV7-6 to TRBJ2-5; no reliable D call. The germline CDR1 and CDR2 sequences are SGHVS and FNYEAQ. This CDR3 spans 13 amino acids. Trimming left V 3 bases short and J 6 bases short, with 11 bases between. CDR3 sequence (DNA): TGTGCCAGCAGCTTCGGGCCTCTGAAGACCCAGTACTTC. Its protein is CASSFGPLKTQYF. Together with reference TRBV7-6 and TRBJ2-5, the CDR3 gives the full variable domain: GAGVSQSPRYKVTKRGQDVALRCDPISGHVSLYWYRQALGQGPEFLTYFNYEAQQDKSGLPNDRFSAERPEGSISTLTIQRTEQRDSAMYRCASSFGPLKTQYFGPGTRLLVL.

Only a few counts were recorded for this clone. The rearrangement uses TRBV2 and TRBJ2-5; D not resolved. The CDR3 loop spans 13 amino acids. The V and J ends lost 9 bases and 0 bases respectively, with 11 bases between them. The germline CDR1 and CDR2 sequences are SNHLY and FYNNEI. CDR3 nucleotide sequence: TGTGCCAGTCATGTCGGGTACCAAGAGACCCAGTACTTC. Its translation: CASHVGYQETQYF.

For this clone: Compared with germline, one end of the junction differs, possibly owing to a read error. The chain employs TRBV10-3 and TRBJ2-7; TRBD1 matches 7 bases. The CDR3 contains 14 residues. Germline lookup yields CDR1 ENHRY and CDR2 SYGVKD. CDR3 residues: CAISESEMGQTNHF. The CDR3 nucleotides are TGTGCCATCAGTGAGTCGGAGATGGGACAGACGAACCACTTC.

The rearrangement uses TRBV7-9 and TRBJ1-5; D remains ambiguous. Germline V gives CDR1 SEHNR, CDR2 FQNEAQ (reference sequence). With 4 bases removed from V and 6 bases from J, the gap between germline ends came to 10 bases. The CDR3 has 13 amino acids. The CDR3 protein is CASSSTLSQPQHF. In DNA form, the CDR3 reads TGTGCCAGCAGCTCCACTTTGAGTCAGCCCCAGCATTTT.

The chain joins TRBV6-5 to TRBJ2-7; the match to TRBD1 covers 11 bases. With V trimmed by 6 bases and J by 4 bases, 5 bases remained unmatched. Per the germline V gene, CDR1 is MNHEY and CDR2 is SVGAGI. The CDR3 loop spans 14 amino acids. CDR3 bases: TGTGCCAGCAGAAAGGGACAGGGGGTATACGAGCAGTACTTC. It yields the protein CASRKGQGVYEQYF.

Only a few counts were recorded for this clone. This rearrangement joins TRBV6-5 to TRBJ2-5; the D gene is possibly TRBD1 (6 bases). CDR3 length: 13 residues. The V gene lost 4 bases and the J gene lost 2 bases, with 8 bases spanning the gap. Germline V gene lookup returns CDR1 MNHEY and CDR2 SVGAGI. CDR3 region: CASSSDRQETQYF. The CDR3 region has the DNA TGTGCCAGCAGTTCGGACAGACAAGAGACCCAGTACTTC.

This chain's CDR3 is CASSRDRGTQETQYF. CDR3 coding DNA: TGCGCCAGCAGCAGGGACAGGGGCACCCAAGAGACCCAGTACTTC. The gene calls are TRBV5-1 and TRBJ2-5; 10 bases agree with TRBD1. The CDR3 has 15 residues. Germline V gives CDR1 SGHRS, CDR2 YFSETQ. V lost 4 bases and J lost 1; bases outside the gene matches: 4.

This clone was seen a handful of times. J is TRBJ1-1 and V is TRBV9; 7 positions match TRBD1. CDR3 size: 17 residues. Germline V gives CDR1 SGDLS, CDR2 YYNGEE. J gave up 4 bases and V 3 bases, and 15 bases lay outside the gene matches. The CDR3 coding sequence is TGTGCCAGCAGCGACCAAAAGACAGGGCTGCGAACCACTGAAGCTTTCTTT. It yields the protein CASSDQKTGLRTTEAFF.

The rearrangement joins TRBV9 to TRBJ1-2; D might be TRBD1 (5 bases). Per the germline V gene, CDR1 is SGDLS and CDR2 is YYNGEE. V shed 0 bases and J shed 0 bases, with 9 bases lying between them. This CDR3 has 15 amino acids. CDR3 loop: CASSVGDFPNYGYTF. The CDR3 DNA is TGTGCCAGCAGCGTAGGGGACTTTCCTAACTATGGCTACACCTTC.

The chain is built from TRBV18 and TRBJ2-3; possibly TRBD2 for D (6 bases). Trimming took off 0 bases at V and 2 bases at J, with 12 bases between the two ends. The CDR3 contains 16 residues. Germline V gives CDR1 KGHSH, CDR2 LQKENI. CDR3 sequence: CASSPPRGLHTDTQYF. The CDR3 nucleotides are TGTGCCAGCTCACCACCAAGGGGACTTCACACAGATACGCAGTATTTT.

The chain recombines TRBV18 with TRBJ2-7; D unresolved. V was clipped by 3 bases and J by 3 bases, with 12 bases between them. The V gene's germline CDR1 is KGHSH and CDR2 LQKENI. CDR3 length: 14 amino acids. Here the CDR3 reads CASSPVTEYYEQYF. CDR3 bases: TGTGCCAGCTCACCGGTGACGGAATACTACGAGCAGTACTTC.

This clone was found a few times. The V call is TRBV2, the J call TRBJ2-5, with 8 positions matching TRBD1. The CDR3 has 14 amino acids. V shed 2 bases and J 4 bases; nucleotides not matched to a gene: 3. In germline, CDR1 is SNHLY, CDR2 FYNNEI. The CDR3 nucleotides are TGTGCCAGCAGTGAATGGGGACAGGTAGAGACCCAGTACTTC. Its translation is CASSEWGQVETQYF.